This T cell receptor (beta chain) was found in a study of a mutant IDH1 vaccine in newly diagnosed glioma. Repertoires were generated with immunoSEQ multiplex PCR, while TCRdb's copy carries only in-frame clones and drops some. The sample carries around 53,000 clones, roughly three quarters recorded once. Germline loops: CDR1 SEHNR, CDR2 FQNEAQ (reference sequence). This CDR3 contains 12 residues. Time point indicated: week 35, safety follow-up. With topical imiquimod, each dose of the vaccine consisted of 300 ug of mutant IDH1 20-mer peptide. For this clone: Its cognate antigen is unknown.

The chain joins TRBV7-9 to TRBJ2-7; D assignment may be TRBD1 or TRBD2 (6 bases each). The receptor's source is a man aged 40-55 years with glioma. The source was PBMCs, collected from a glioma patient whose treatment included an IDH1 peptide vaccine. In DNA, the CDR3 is TGTGCTGTAACCGGGGGCCCGGACGAGCAGTACTTC. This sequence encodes CAVTGGPDEQYF.